This is a list of T cell receptor beta chains from one sample in a study of T cell responses to AZD1222 COVID-19 vaccine. Clones were read by immunoSEQ multiplex PCR, and TCRdb kept only the in-frame ones, dropping some. The table records 180,000 or so clones, 85% to 95% of them present only once. Sequencing was performed on peripheral blood, taken 28 days after the second AZD1222 dose. These receptors were obtained from an adult who received the AZD1222 COVID-19 vaccine. CDR3s include the opening cysteine and the closing phenylalanine or tryptophan. A D gene is named only where the DNA matches it firmly. Clone sizes are given selectively: once, few, many, or a class where the clone is expanded.

d_gene: NA; j_gene: TRBJ2-2; abundance: NA; v_gene: TRBV4-2; CDR3aa: CASSRTGTRNTGELFF; CDR3nt: TGTGCCAGCAGCCGAACCGGGACTCGGAACACCGGGGAGCTGTTTTTT
d_gene: NA; j_gene: TRBJ2-1; abundance: NA; v_gene: TRBV3-1/TRBV3-2; CDR3aa: CASSSGIDEQFF; CDR3nt: TGTGCCAGCAGCTCAGGGATAGATGAGCAGTTCTTC
d_gene: NA; j_gene: TRBJ1-3; abundance: NA; v_gene: TRBV3-1/TRBV3-2; CDR3aa: CASSQEGIQGGSGNTIYF; CDR3nt: TGTGCCAGCAGCCAAGAAGGTATACAGGGAGGCTCTGGAAACACCATATATTTT
d_gene: TRBD1; j_gene: TRBJ2-4; abundance: NA; v_gene: TRBV10-1; CDR3aa: CASSEGQPPNIQYF; CDR3nt: TGCGCCAGCAGCGAGGGACAGCCCCCCAACATTCAGTACTTC
d_gene: NA; j_gene: TRBJ1-1; abundance: NA; v_gene: TRBV18; CDR3aa: CASSTDSTEAFF; CDR3nt: TGTGCCAGTAGTACAGATAGCACTGAAGCTTTCTTT
d_gene: NA; j_gene: TRBJ2-5; abundance: NA; v_gene: TRBV15; CDR3aa: CATSRPGASETQYF; CDR3nt: TGTGCCACCAGCAGACCAGGGGCCTCAGAGACCCAGTACTTC
d_gene: TRBD1; j_gene: TRBJ1-1; abundance: NA; v_gene: TRBV18; CDR3aa: CASSPGTGGLNTEAFF; CDR3nt: TGTGCCAGCTCCCCCGGGACAGGGGGCCTGAACACTGAAGCTTTCTTT
d_gene: NA; j_gene: TRBJ1-5; abundance: NA; v_gene: TRBV5-1; CDR3aa: CASSLAGNQPQHF; CDR3nt: TGCGCCAGCAGCTTGGCAGGTAATCAGCCCCAGCATTTT
d_gene: TRBD1; j_gene: TRBJ2-7; abundance: NA; v_gene: TRBV7-2; CDR3aa: CASSPRTGPLLEQYF; CDR3nt: TGTGCCAGCAGCCCTCGGACAGGGCCCCTTCTCGAGCAGTACTTC
d_gene: NA; j_gene: TRBJ1-5; abundance: NA; v_gene: TRBV10-3; CDR3aa: CATVGGVNQPQHF; CDR3nt: TGTGCCACCGTGGGGGGGGTCAATCAGCCCCAGCATTTT
d_gene: NA; j_gene: TRBJ1-1; abundance: NA; v_gene: TRBV9; CDR3aa: CASSTRAENTEAFF; CDR3nt: TGTGCCAGCAGCACGCGGGCAGAGAACACTGAAGCTTTCTTT
d_gene: NA; j_gene: TRBJ1-4; abundance: NA; v_gene: TRBV5-4; CDR3aa: CASSYLGALPGSELFF; CDR3nt: TGTGCCAGCAGCTACCTCGGAGCCCTCCCGGGGTCTGAACTGTTTTTT
d_gene: TRBD2; j_gene: TRBJ2-1; abundance: NA; v_gene: TRBV20-1; CDR3aa: CSASGAGGRNEQFF; CDR3nt: TGCAGTGCTAGTGGTGCGGGGGGGCGCAATGAGCAGTTCTTC
d_gene: TRBD1; j_gene: TRBJ1-5; abundance: NA; v_gene: TRBV3-1/TRBV3-2; CDR3aa: CASSQDRGIQPQHF; CDR3nt: TGTGCCAGCAGCCAGGACAGGGGGATTCAGCCCCAGCATTTT
d_gene: NA; j_gene: TRBJ1-1; abundance: NA; v_gene: TRBV30; CDR3aa: CAWNLGRPLLTEAFF; CDR3nt: TGTGCCTGGAATTTGGGACGTCCCCTCTTAACAGAAGCTTTCTTT
d_gene: NA; j_gene: TRBJ1-1; abundance: NA; v_gene: TRBV6-5; CDR3aa: CASLRWETEAFF; CDR3nt: TGTGCCAGTCTTCGATGGGAGACTGAAGCTTTCTTT
d_gene: NA; j_gene: TRBJ1-4; abundance: once; v_gene: TRBV7-9; CDR3aa: CASSSSGVNEKLFF; CDR3nt: TGTGCCAGCAGCTCTTCAGGGGTTAATGAAAAACTGTTTTTT
d_gene: NA; j_gene: TRBJ1-5; abundance: NA; v_gene: TRBV5-8; CDR3aa: CASSPGGGYQPQHF; CDR3nt: TGTGCCAGCAGCCCCGGGGGGGGATATCAGCCCCAGCATTTT
d_gene: NA; j_gene: TRBJ2-3; abundance: NA; v_gene: TRBV11-2; CDR3aa: CASSSVLRDTQYF; CDR3nt: TGTGCCAGCAGCTCCGTATTAAGAGATACGCAGTATTTT
d_gene: NA; j_gene: TRBJ2-1; abundance: NA; v_gene: TRBV20-1; CDR3aa: CSASLGGRGGNEQFF; CDR3nt: TGCAGTGCTAGTCTAGGGGGTCGGGGCGGGAATGAGCAGTTCTTC
d_gene: NA; j_gene: TRBJ1-3; abundance: NA; v_gene: TRBV7-2; CDR3aa: CASSLTGQISGNTIYF; CDR3nt: TGTGCCAGCAGTTTGACAGGCCAGATCTCTGGAAACACCATATATTTT
d_gene: NA; j_gene: TRBJ1-2; abundance: NA; v_gene: TRBV14; CDR3aa: CASSQDGREGLYGYTF; CDR3nt: TGTGCCAGCAGCCAAGATGGGCGGGAGGGCCTCTATGGCTACACCTTC
d_gene: NA; j_gene: TRBJ2-1; abundance: NA; v_gene: TRBV9; CDR3aa: CASSVLGNGYNEQFF; CDR3nt: TGTGCCAGCAGCGTACTCGGAAACGGCTACAATGAGCAGTTCTTC
d_gene: TRBD1; j_gene: TRBJ2-2; abundance: NA; v_gene: TRBV12-5; CDR3aa: CASGFGQGVTGELFF; CDR3nt: TGTGCTAGTGGCTTCGGACAGGGAGTCACCGGGGAGCTGTTTTTT
d_gene: NA; j_gene: TRBJ1-2; abundance: NA; v_gene: TRBV21-1; CDR3aa: CASSTPGQGLGYTF; CDR3nt: TGTGCCAGCAGCACCCCGGGACAGGGTTTAGGCTACACCTTC
d_gene: TRBD1; j_gene: TRBJ2-7; abundance: NA; v_gene: TRBV16; CDR3aa: CASSQSQGAYEQYF; CDR3nt: TGTGCCAGCAGCCAATCGCAGGGGGCCTACGAGCAGTACTTC
d_gene: NA; j_gene: TRBJ1-5; abundance: NA; v_gene: TRBV28; CDR3aa: CASSLGVSNQPQHF; CDR3nt: TGTGCCAGCAGTTTGGGAGTGAGCAATCAGCCCCAGCATTTT
d_gene: TRBD2; j_gene: TRBJ2-3; abundance: NA; v_gene: TRBV18; CDR3aa: CASSPLAGASTDTQYF; CDR3nt: TGTGCCAGCTCCCCTCTAGCGGGGGCATCCACAGATACGCAGTATTTT
d_gene: TRBD2; j_gene: TRBJ2-3; abundance: NA; v_gene: TRBV7-8; CDR3aa: CASSSSGTSRTDTQYF; CDR3nt: TGTGCCAGCAGCTCATCCGGGACTAGTCGCACAGATACGCAGTATTTT
d_gene: NA; j_gene: TRBJ1-1; abundance: NA; v_gene: TRBV20-1; CDR3aa: CSASPFEAFF; CDR3nt: TGCAGTGCCAGCCCGTTCGAAGCTTTCTTT
d_gene: NA; j_gene: TRBJ1-2; abundance: NA; v_gene: TRBV28; CDR3aa: CASSLAGRPYGYTF; CDR3nt: TGTGCCAGCAGTTTGGCAGGGAGACCCTATGGCTACACCTTC
d_gene: NA; j_gene: TRBJ2-3; abundance: NA; v_gene: TRBV28; CDR3aa: CASSPVGRADTQYF; CDR3nt: TGTGCCAGCAGCCCGGTAGGGCGGGCCGATACGCAGTATTTT
d_gene: TRBD1; j_gene: TRBJ1-2; abundance: NA; v_gene: TRBV2; CDR3aa: CASSPHKGQGMKGYTF; CDR3nt: TGTGCCAGCAGTCCCCATAAGGGACAGGGGATGAAAGGCTACACCTTC
d_gene: TRBD1; j_gene: TRBJ1-5; abundance: few; v_gene: TRBV7-9; CDR3aa: CASSLGQGGQPQHF; CDR3nt: TGTGCCAGCAGCCTCGGACAGGGCGGGCAGCCCCAGCATTTT
d_gene: NA; j_gene: TRBJ2-3; abundance: NA; v_gene: TRBV7-2; CDR3aa: CASSPLVGADTQYF; CDR3nt: TGTGCCAGCAGCCCCCTCGTAGGGGCAGATACGCAGTATTTT
d_gene: NA; j_gene: TRBJ2-5; abundance: NA; v_gene: TRBV7-9; CDR3aa: CASSRDSRETQYF; CDR3nt: TGTGCCAGCAGCCGGGACTCTCGGGAGACCCAGTACTTC
d_gene: NA; j_gene: TRBJ2-6; abundance: NA; v_gene: TRBV7-3; CDR3aa: CASSSSGANVLTF; CDR3nt: TGTGCCAGCAGCAGCTCTGGGGCCAACGTCCTGACTTTC
d_gene: NA; j_gene: TRBJ2-7; abundance: NA; v_gene: TRBV5-1; CDR3aa: CASSLQGRTYEQYF; CDR3nt: TGCGCCAGCAGCTTGCAGGGTAGGACCTACGAGCAGTACTTC
d_gene: TRBD2; j_gene: TRBJ2-5; abundance: NA; v_gene: TRBV3-1/TRBV3-2; CDR3aa: CASSQVPSGEETQYF; CDR3nt: TGTGCCAGCAGCCAAGTCCCTAGCGGGGAGGAGACCCAGTACTTC
d_gene: NA; j_gene: TRBJ1-2; abundance: NA; v_gene: TRBV6-1; CDR3aa: CASSEKAAGPRTLLYGYTF; CDR3nt: TGTGCCAGCAGTGAAAAGGCGGCGGGACCCCGGACCTTGCTGTATGGCTACACCTTC
d_gene: TRBD2; j_gene: TRBJ2-1; abundance: NA; v_gene: TRBV7-3; CDR3aa: CASSLTRQLAGVNNEQFF; CDR3nt: TGTGCCAGCAGCTTAACCCGTCAATTAGCGGGGGTAAACAATGAGCAGTTCTTC
d_gene: TRBD1; j_gene: TRBJ1-1; abundance: few; v_gene: TRBV5-6; CDR3aa: CASSTVDREAFF; CDR3nt: TGTGCCAGCAGCACGGTGGACAGGGAAGCTTTCTTT
d_gene: NA; j_gene: TRBJ1-6; abundance: NA; v_gene: TRBV6-2/TRBV6-3; CDR3aa: CASSSSSNSPLHF; CDR3nt: TGTGCCAGCAGTTCTAGCTCTAATTCACCCCTCCACTTT
d_gene: NA; j_gene: TRBJ2-7; abundance: few; v_gene: TRBV18; CDR3aa: CASSPRAGSGEQYF; CDR3nt: TGTGCCAGCTCACCACGCGCAGGGTCTGGGGAGCAGTACTTC
d_gene: NA; j_gene: TRBJ2-7; abundance: NA; v_gene: TRBV19; CDR3aa: CASSAGLSYEQYF; CDR3nt: TGTGCCAGTAGCGCAGGACTTTCCTACGAGCAGTACTTC